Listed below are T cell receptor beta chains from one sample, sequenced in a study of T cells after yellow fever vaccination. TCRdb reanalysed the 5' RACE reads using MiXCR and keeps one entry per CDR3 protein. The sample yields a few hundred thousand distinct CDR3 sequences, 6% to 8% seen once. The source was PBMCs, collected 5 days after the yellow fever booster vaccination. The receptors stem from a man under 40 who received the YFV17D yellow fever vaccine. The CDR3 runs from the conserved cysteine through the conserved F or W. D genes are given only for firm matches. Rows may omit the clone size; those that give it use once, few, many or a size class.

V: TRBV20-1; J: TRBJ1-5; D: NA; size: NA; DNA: TGCAGTGCTAGGGCGGTACAGGGTCATAGCAATCAGCCCCAGCATTTT; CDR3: CSARAVQGHSNQPQHF
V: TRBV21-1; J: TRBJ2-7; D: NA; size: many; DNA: TGTGCCAGCGGGAGATACGAGCAGTACTTC; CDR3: CASGRYEQYF
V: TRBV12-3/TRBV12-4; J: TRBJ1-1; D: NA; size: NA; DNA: TGTGCCAGCAGTCTTCACAGTGCCACTGAAGCTTTCTTT; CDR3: CASSLHSATEAFF
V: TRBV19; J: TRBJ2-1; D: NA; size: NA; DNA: TGTGCCAGTAGTATAGTTGCGGGAAGGTACAATGAGCAGTTCTTC; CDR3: CASSIVAGRYNEQFF
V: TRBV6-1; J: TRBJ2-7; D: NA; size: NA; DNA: TGTGCCAGCAGTGAACGGCAAGATGAGGAGTACTTC; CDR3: CASSERQDEEYF
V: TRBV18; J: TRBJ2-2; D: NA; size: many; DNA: TGTGCCAGCTCAGAACGTATCACCGGGGAGCTGTTTTTT; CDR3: CASSERITGELFF
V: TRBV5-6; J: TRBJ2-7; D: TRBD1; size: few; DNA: TGTGCCAGCAGCTTCAGAGGCACAGGGGTCGCGACCTACGAGCAGTACTTC; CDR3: CASSFRGTGVATYEQYF
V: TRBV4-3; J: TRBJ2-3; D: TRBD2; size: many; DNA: TGCGCCAGCAGCCAAGTCGCTAGCGGGAGAATAGATACGCAGTATTTT; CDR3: CASSQVASGRIDTQYF
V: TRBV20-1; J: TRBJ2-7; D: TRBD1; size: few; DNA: TGCAGTGCACCTCGACAGGGGGCGTCTGACGAGCAGTACTTC; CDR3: CSAPRQGASDEQYF
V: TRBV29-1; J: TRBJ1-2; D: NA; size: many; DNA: TGCAGCGTTGAACCATTCTCCGGGCGATCTTATGGCTACACCTTC; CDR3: CSVEPFSGRSYGYTF
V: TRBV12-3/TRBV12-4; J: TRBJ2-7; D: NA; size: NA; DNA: TGTGCCAGCAGATCTAGCGAATCCTCCTACGAGCAGTACTTC; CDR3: CASRSSESSYEQYF
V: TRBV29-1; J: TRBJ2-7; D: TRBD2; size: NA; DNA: TGCAGCGTCCGGTGGGCGGGAGGCCCCTACGAGCAGTACTTC; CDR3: CSVRWAGGPYEQYF
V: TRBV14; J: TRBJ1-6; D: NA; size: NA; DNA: TGTGCCAGCAGCCAAACCAGGGGAAGTCCCCTCCACTTT; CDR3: CASSQTRGSPLHF
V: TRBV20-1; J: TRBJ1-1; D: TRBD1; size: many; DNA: TGCAGTGCTAGCCAAGAGCGACAGGGGCGGAGGTTCGACACTGAAGCTTTCTTT; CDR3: CSASQERQGRRFDTEAFF
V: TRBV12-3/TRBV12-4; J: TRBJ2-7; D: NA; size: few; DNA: TGTGCCAGCAGTTTACACAGGGTCCACGAGCAGTACTTC; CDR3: CASSLHRVHEQYF
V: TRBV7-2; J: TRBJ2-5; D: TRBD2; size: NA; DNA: TGTGCCAGCAGCCCGAGACTAGCCCGAGAGACCCAGTACTTC; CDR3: CASSPRLARETQYF
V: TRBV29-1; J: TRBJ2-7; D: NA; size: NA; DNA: TGCAGCGGGGCTACCGAATCCTACGAGCAGTACTTC; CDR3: CSGATESYEQYF
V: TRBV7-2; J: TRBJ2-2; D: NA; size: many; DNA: TGTGCCAGCAGCTTAGTGTCCGCGGCCGGGGAGCTGTTTTTT; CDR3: CASSLVSAAGELFF
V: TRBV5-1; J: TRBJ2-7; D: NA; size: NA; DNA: TGCGCCAGCAGCCTCGAGGGGGATACCTACGAGCAGTACTTC; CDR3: CASSLEGDTYEQYF
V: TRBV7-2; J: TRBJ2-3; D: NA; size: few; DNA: TGTGCCAGCAGCTTACCAGGGGTGCAGGCAGATACGCAGTATTTT; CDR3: CASSLPGVQADTQYF
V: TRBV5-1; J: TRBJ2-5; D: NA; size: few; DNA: TGCGCCAGCAGTGTGACAGGACAAGAGACCCAGTACTTC; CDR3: CASSVTGQETQYF
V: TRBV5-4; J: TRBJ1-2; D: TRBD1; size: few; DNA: TGTGCCAGCAGCTGGGACAGGCTGGACTATGGCTACACCTTC; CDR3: CASSWDRLDYGYTF
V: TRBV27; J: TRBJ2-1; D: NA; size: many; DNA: TGTGCCAGCAGGGACTGGGATGAGCAGTTCTTC; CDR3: CASRDWDEQFF
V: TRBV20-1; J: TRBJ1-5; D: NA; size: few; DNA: TGCAGTGCTTTCGGCAGACCCAATCAGCCCCAGCATTTT; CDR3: CSAFGRPNQPQHF
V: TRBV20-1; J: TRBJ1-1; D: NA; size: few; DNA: TGCAGTGCACACGACAGTCCTAGAGAAGCTTTCTTT; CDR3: CSAHDSPREAFF
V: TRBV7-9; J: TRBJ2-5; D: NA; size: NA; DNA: TGTGCCAGCAGCTTAGCGCGCTCAGCGACCCAAGAGACCCAGTACTTC; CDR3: CASSLARSATQETQYF
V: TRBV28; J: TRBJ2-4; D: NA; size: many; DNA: TGTGCCAGCAGTGCCTTATCAGTGGACATTCAGTACTTC; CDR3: CASSALSVDIQYF
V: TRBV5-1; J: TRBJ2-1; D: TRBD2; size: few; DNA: TGCGCCAGCGGCATAATCCCGACCCGACTAGCGGGAGTGTCCTCCTACAATGAGCAGTTCTTC; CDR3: CASGIIPTRLAGVSSYNEQFF
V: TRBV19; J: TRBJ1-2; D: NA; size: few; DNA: TGTGCCAGTAGTCCTCTCGGCAGGGCAAGCTATGGCTACACCTTC; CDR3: CASSPLGRASYGYTF
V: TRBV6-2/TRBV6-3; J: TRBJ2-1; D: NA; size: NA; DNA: TGTGCCAGCTCCGCCGCACTATTACACAATGAGCAGTTCTTC; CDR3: CASSAALLHNEQFF
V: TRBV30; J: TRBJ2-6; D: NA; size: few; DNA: TGTGCCTGGAGTGTCCTTTCTGGGGCCAACGTCCTGACTTTC; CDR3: CAWSVLSGANVLTF
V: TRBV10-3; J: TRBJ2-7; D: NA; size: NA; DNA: TGTGCCACGAAAAGACAGGAGGAACACTACGAGCAGTACTTC; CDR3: CATKRQEEHYEQYF
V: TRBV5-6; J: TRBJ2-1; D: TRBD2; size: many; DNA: TGTGCCAGCAGCTTCAAGGCGGGAGGTTACAATGAGCAGTTCTTC; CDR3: CASSFKAGGYNEQFF
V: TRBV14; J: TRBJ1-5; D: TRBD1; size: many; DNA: TGTGCCAGCAGCCAAGAAGGGACAGGGGGCTATCAGCCCCAGCATTTT; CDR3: CASSQEGTGGYQPQHF
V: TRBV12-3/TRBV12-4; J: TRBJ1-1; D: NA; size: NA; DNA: TGTGCCAGCAGTTTTGTCATGAACACTGAAGCTTTCTTT; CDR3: CASSFVMNTEAFF
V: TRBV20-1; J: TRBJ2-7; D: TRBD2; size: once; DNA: TGCAGTGCTGCAGGGACTAGCGGGACGAACGAGCAGTACTTC; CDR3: CSAAGTSGTNEQYF
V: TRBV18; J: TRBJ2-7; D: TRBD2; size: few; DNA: TGTGCCAGCTCACGACTAGCGGGAATCGACGAGCAGTACTTC; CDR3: CASSRLAGIDEQYF
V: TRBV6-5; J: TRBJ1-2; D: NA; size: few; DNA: NA; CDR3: CASSYVGQGAVSF
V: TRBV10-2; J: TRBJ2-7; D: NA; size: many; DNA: TGCGCCAGCAGTGAGGACGTCTACGAGCAGTACTTC; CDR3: CASSEDVYEQYF
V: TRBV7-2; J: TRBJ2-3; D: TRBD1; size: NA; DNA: TGTGCCAGCAGCTTAGGTCCAGGGGGCGCCTCAGATACGCAGTATTTT; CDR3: CASSLGPGGASDTQYF
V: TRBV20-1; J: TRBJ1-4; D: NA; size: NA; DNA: TGCAGTGCTAGTACAGGCAAAGGAGAAAAACTGTTTTTT; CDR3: CSASTGKGEKLFF
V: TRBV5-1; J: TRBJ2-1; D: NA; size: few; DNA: TGCGCCAGCAGCTTGGATGAGGGTAGCGGCCCCAATGAGCAGTTCTTC; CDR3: CASSLDEGSGPNEQFF
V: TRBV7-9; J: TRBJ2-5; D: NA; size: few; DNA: TGTGCCAGCAGTAAAGGGGGCGCGGGGCAAGAGACCCAGTACTTC; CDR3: CASSKGGAGQETQYF
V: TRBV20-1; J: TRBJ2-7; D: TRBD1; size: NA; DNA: TGCAGTGCGCTTAAGCCACAGGGGGCGCAGTACGAGCAGTACTTC; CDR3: CSALKPQGAQYEQYF
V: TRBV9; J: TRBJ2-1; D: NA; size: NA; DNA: TGTGCCAGCAGCGCAGGTATGGGGAGCAATGAGCAGTTCTTC; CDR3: CASSAGMGSNEQFF
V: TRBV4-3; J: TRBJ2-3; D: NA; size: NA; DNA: TGCGCCAGCAGCCAAGTGAATAGAAACACAGATGCGCAGTATTTT; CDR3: CASSQVNRNTDAQYF
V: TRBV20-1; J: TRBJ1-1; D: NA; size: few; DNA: TGCAGCTCAGGGGCCTCCCGGGGCGCTTTCTTT; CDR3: CSSGASRGAFF
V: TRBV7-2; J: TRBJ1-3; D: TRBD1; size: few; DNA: TGTGCCAGCAGTTCAGGGGGCAAGGCTGGAAACACCATATATTTT; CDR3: CASSSGGKAGNTIYF
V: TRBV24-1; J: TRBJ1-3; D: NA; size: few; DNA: TGTGCCACCCCTCGAGCGAAGAGCTCTGGAAACACCATATATTTT; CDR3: CATPRAKSSGNTIYF
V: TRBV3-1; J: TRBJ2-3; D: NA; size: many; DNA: TGTGCCAGCAGCCCGACTGGCCAGGGAAAGGTAGATACGCAGTATTTT; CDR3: CASSPTGQGKVDTQYF
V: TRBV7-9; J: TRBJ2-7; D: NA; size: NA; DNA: TGTGCCAGCAGCGCGGGGACTGCCTCCGAGCAGAACTTC; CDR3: CASSAGTASEQNF
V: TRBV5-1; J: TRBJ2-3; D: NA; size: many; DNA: TGCGCCAGCAGCTTGGAGTTCGGGTTAGATACGCAGTATTTT; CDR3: CASSLEFGLDTQYF